This T cell receptor beta chain was identified during a study of identical twins. Findings and caveats of the study: Cross-sectional statistical analysis was relied on for the conclusions, without the same donors being followed. Within monozygotic twins, out-of-frame TCR alpha sharing was underestimated by the models. Carriage of fewer insertions was seen in abundant cord blood beta clonotypes, whereas memory repertoires showed none.

TCRdb ran MiXCR on the 5' RACE reads and lists one entry per CDR3 protein. The sample carries about 660,000 distinct CDR3 sequences, 8.5% to 9% recorded once. The CDR3 runs to 15 residues. From germline, CDR1 is MNHEY and CDR2 SMNVEV (reference sequence). V gave up 4 bases and J gave up 0 bases, with 13 bases separating them. This clonotype showed up just a few times. The antigen remains undetermined. The same sample was also used in a study of yellow fever vaccine responses in identical twins.

The chain employs TRBV27 and TRBJ2-7, with D tentatively TRBD2 (6 bases). Sequencing was performed on PBMCs. The receptor was isolated from a woman under 30 in good health. CDR3 loop: CASSSPSASSYEQYF. Here the CDR3 DNA reads TGTGCCAGCAGTTCCCCTAGCGCGAGCTCCTACGAGCAGTACTTC.